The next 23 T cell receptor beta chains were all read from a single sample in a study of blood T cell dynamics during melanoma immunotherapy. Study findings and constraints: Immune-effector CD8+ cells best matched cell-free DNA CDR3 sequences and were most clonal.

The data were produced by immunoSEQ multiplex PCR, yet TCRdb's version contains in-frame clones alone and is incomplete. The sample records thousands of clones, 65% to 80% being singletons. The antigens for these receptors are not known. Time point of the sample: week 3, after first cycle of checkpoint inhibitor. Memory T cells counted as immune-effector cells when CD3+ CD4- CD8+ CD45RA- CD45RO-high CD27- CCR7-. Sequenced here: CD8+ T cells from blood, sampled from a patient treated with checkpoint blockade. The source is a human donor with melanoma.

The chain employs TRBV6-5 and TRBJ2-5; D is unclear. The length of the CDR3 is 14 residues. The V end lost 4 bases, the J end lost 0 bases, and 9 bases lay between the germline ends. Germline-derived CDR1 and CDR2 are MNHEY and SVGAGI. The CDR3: CASSWFSNQETQYF. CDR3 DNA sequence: TGTGCCAGCAGTTGGTTCAGCAACCAAGAGACCCAGTACTTC.

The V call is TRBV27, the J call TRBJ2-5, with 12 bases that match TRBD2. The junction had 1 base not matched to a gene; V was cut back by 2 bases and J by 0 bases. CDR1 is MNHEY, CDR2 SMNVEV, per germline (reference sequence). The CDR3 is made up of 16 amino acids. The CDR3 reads CASSLGTSGYQETQYF. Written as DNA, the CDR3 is TGTGCCAGCAGTTTAGGGACTAGCGGGTACCAAGAGACCCAGTACTTC.

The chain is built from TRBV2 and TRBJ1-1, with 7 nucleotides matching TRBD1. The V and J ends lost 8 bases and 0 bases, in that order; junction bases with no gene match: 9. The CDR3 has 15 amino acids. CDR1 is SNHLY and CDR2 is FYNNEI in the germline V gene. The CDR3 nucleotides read TGTGCCAGCTGGCGGGCAGGGGGGATGAACACTGAAGCTTTCTTT. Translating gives CASWRAGGMNTEAFF.

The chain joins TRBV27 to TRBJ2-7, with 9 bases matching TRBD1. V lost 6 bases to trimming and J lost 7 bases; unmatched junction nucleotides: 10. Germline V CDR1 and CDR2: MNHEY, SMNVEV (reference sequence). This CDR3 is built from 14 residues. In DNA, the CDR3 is TGTGCCAGCAGCCTCGGACAGGGGAGTAGGGAGCAGTACTTC. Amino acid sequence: CASSLGQGSREQYF.

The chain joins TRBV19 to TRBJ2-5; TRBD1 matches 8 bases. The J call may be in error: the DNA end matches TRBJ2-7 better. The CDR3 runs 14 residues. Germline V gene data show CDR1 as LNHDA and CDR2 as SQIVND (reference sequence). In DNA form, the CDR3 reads TGTGCCAGTAGTCCGCAGGGGGCGTGGCACGAGCAGTACTTC. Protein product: CASSPQGAWHEQYF.

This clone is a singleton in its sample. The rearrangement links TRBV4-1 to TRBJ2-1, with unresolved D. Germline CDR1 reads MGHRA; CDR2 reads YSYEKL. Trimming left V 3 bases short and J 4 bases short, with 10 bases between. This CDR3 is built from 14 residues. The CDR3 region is CASSQKEGYNEQFF. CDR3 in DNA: TGCGCCAGCAGCCAGAAGGAAGGATACAATGAGCAGTTCTTC.

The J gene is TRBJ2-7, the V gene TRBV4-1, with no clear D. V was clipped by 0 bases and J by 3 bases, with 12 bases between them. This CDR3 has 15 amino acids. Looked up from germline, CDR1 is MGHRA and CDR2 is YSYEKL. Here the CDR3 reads CASSQDRAKGYEQYF. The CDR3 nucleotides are TGCGCCAGCAGCCAAGATCGGGCAAAAGGCTACGAGCAGTACTTC.

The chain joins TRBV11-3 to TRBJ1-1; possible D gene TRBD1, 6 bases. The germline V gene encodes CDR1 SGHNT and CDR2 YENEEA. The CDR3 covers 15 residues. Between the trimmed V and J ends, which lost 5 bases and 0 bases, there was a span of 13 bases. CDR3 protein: CASSKGVGVNTEAFF. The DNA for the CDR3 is TGTGCCAGCAGCAAGGGGGTAGGAGTGAACACTGAAGCTTTCTTT.

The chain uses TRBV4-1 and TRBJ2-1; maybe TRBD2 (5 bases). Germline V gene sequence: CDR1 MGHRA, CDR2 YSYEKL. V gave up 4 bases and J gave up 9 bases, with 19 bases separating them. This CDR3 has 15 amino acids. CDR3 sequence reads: CASSPATHQLGEQFF. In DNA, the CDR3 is TGCGCCAGCAGCCCCGCGACGCATCAACTAGGTGAGCAGTTCTTC.

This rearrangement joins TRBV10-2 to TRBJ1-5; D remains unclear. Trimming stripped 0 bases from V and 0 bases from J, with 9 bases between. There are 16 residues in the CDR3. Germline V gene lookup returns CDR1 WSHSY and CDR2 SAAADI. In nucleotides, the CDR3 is TGCGCCAGCAGTGAGTCGCCCGGGAATAGCAATCAGCCCCAGCATTTT. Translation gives CASSESPGNSNQPQHF.

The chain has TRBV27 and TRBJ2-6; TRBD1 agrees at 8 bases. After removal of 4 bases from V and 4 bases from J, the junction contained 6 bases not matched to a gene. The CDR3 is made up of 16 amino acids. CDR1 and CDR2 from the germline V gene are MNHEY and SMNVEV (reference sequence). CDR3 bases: TGTGCCAGCAGTTGGTCTCAGGGGGCAGGGGCCAACGTCCTGACTTTC. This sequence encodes CASSWSQGAGANVLTF.

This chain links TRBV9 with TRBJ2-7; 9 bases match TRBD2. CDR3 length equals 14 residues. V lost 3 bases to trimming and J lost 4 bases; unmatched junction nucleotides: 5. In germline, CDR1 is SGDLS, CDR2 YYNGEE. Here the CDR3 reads CASSEDSGSYEQYF. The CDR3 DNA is TGTGCCAGCAGCGAGGATAGCGGGAGTTACGAGCAGTACTTC.

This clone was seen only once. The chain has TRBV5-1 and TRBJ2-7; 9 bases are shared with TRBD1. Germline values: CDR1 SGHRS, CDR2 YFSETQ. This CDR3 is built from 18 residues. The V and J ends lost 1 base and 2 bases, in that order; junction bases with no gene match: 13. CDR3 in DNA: TGCGCCAGCAGCTTGAAGAGATGGGACAGGGACGGCGCCTACGAGCAGTACTTC. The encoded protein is CASSLKRWDRDGAYEQYF.

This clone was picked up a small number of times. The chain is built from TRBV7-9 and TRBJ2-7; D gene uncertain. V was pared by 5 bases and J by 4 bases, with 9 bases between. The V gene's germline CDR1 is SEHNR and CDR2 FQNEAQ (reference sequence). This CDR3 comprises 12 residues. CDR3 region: CASSPSGYEQYF. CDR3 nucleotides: TGTGCCAGCAGCCCTAGTGGGTACGAGCAGTACTTC.

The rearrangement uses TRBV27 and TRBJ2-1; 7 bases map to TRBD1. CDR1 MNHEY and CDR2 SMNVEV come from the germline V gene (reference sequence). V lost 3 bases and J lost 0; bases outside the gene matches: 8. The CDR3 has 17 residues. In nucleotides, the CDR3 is TGTGCCAGCAGTTTTATAGGGGGCGGAAGCTCCTACAATGAGCAGTTCTTC. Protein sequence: CASSFIGGGSSYNEQFF.

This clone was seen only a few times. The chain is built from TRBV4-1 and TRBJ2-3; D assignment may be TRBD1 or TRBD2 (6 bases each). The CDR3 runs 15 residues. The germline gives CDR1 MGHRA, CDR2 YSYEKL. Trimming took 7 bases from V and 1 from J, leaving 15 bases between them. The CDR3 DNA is TGCGCCAGCAACAAGGGGGGCCTAGGCACAGATACGCAGTATTTT. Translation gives CASNKGGLGTDTQYF.

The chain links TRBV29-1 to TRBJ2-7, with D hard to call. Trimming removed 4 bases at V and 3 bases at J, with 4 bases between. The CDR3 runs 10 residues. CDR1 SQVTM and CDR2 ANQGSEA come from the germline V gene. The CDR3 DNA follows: TGCAGCGTTGGGGACTACGAGCAGTACTTC. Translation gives CSVGDYEQYF.

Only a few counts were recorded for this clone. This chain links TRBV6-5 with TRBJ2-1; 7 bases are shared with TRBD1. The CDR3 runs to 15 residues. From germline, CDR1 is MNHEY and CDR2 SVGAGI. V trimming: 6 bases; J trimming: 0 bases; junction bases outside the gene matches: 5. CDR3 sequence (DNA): TGTGCCAGCAGCCCGACAGGGAGCTCCTACAATGAGCAGTTCTTC. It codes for CASSPTGSSYNEQFF.

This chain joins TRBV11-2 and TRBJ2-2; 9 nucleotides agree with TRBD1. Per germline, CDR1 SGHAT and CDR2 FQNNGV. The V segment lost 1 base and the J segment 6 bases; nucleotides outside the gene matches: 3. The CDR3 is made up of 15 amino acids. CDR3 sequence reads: CASSLGGTGPGELFF. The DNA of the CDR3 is TGTGCCAGCAGCTTAGGAGGGACAGGGCCCGGGGAGCTGTTTTTT.

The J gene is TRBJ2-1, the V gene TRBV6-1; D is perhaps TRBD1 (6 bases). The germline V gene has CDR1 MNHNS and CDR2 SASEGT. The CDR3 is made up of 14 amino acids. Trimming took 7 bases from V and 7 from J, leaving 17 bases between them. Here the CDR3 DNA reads TGTGCCAGCAAATACAGGGCTTCGTGGAATGAGCAGTTCTTC. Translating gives CASKYRASWNEQFF.

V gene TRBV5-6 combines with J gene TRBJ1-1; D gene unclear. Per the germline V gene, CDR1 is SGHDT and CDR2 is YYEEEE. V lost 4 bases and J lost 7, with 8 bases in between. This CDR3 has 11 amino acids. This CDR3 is CASSVGDEAFF. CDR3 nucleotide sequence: TGTGCCAGCAGCGTGGGTGATGAAGCTTTCTTT. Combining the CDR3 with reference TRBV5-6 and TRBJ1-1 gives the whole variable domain DAGVTQSPTHLIKTRGQQVTLRCSPKSGHDTVSWYQQALGQGPQFIFQYYEEEERQRGNFPDRFSGHQFPNYSSELNVNALLLGDSALYLCASSVGDEAFFGQGTRLTVV.

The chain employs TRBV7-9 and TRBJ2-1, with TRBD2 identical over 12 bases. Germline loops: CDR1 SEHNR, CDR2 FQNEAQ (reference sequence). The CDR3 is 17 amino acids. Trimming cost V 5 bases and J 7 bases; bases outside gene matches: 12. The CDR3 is CASSLPQAGTSGNEQFF. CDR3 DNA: TGTGCCAGCAGCCTCCCACAGGCCGGGACTAGCGGGAATGAGCAGTTCTTC.

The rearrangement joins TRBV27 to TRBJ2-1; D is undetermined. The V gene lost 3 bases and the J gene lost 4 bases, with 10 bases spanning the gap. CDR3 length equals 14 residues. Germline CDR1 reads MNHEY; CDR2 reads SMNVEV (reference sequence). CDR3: CASSFQTGYNEQFF. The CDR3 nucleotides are TGTGCCAGCAGTTTCCAGACTGGATACAATGAGCAGTTCTTC.